The sequence of this TCR beta chain was determined in a study of PD-L1 blockade in urothelial cancer. The CDR3 is 14 residues long. After removal of 6 bases from V and 5 bases from J, the junction contained 8 bases not matched to a gene. The V gene's germline CDR1 is SQVTM and CDR2 ANQGSEA. Clones were read by immunoSEQ multiplex PCR, and TCRdb kept only the in-frame ones, dropping some. The table shows some 80,000 clones, with about 90% occurring only once. On this clone: Antigen unknown.

Study-level findings and limits: Below-median pretreatment blood TCR clonality was a predictor of better survival.

This sequence was found in a woman in her 70s with urothelial cancer. The chain joins TRBV29-1 to TRBJ2-2, with 8 positions matching TRBD1. The specimen comprised PBMCs, sampled around atezolizumab (anti-PD-L1) treatment. CDR3 coding DNA: TGCAGCGTATACCGGGACAGGCGTACCGGGGAGCTGTTTTTT. Amino acid sequence: CSVYRDRRTGELFF.